These 16 T cell receptor beta chains were sequenced from one sample in a study of shared clonotypes between healthy human individuals (dated by TCRdb to the early 2020s). CD8 naive samples were obtained by positive selection for CCR7 among CD45RO-negative cells, yielding a CD45RA+CCR7+ population from which TemRA cells were excluded. Receptor libraries were prepared by the immunoSEQ multiplex PCR assay. Imported from immuneACCESS, the table was reduced by TCRdb to in-frame sequences with V and J called. These copies leave out some clones; in studies compared against another copy, an unresolved V gene accounts for under half, and the cause of the remainder is not known. Counted in this sample were 2 million to 2.5 million clones; roughly 94% of them appeared once. The ten most abundant clones make up 0.85% to 1.3% of the sample. Sequences were obtained from naive CD8+ T cells sorted from blood. The sample's cell subset or site label, in plain terms: CD45RA+CCR7+. These receptors all stem from a man aged 18 to 30 in good health.

V gene TRBV6-5 combines with J gene TRBJ2-3; D may be TRBD2 (6 bases). V was cut by 2 bases and J by 5 bases, with 14 bases left in between. Per the germline V gene, CDR1 is MNHEY and CDR2 is SVGAGI. This CDR3 spans 15 amino acids. CDR3 nucleotide sequence: TGTGCCAGCAGTTACCACCCCGTGGGACTAGATACGCAGTATTTT. Residues: CASSYHPVGLDTQYF.

This chain joins TRBV6-6 and TRBJ1-1; 8 bases map to TRBD1. Germline V lookup: CDR1 MNHNY, CDR2 SVGAGI (reference sequence). The V segment lost 2 bases and the J segment 1 base; nucleotides outside the gene matches: 3. The CDR3 loop spans 15 amino acids. This chain's CDR3 is CASSYPTGENTEAFF. The CDR3 bases are TGTGCCAGCAGTTACCCGACAGGGGAGAACACTGAAGCTTTCTTT.

V usage is TRBV30 and J usage is TRBJ2-7; D unresolved. Germline V gene data show CDR1 as GTSNPN and CDR2 as SVGIG (reference sequence). V lost 4 bases, J lost 4 bases, and 8 bases lay in between. The CDR3 length is 11 residues. In nucleotides, the CDR3 is TGTGCCTGGACGTACGGGTACGAGCAGTACTTC. Translated, it gives CAWTYGYEQYF.

This chain links TRBV7-6 with TRBJ2-1; 7 bases map to TRBD2. The trim removed 2 bases at V and 7 bases at J, leaving 5 bases unmatched. Germline CDR1 is SGHVS and CDR2 is FNYEAQ. This CDR3 region has 14 residues. The CDR3 coding sequence is TGTGCCAGCAGCTTAATCCCGGGAGGAAATGAGCAGTTCTTC. Protein product: CASSLIPGGNEQFF.

The chain joins TRBV30 to TRBJ2-5; TRBD1 matches 7 bases. This CDR3 contains 13 residues. The junction had 4 bases not matched to a gene; V was cut back by 4 bases and J by 2 bases. Germline CDR1 GTSNPN, CDR2 SVGIG (reference sequence). The CDR3 nucleotides are TGTGCCTGGAACCCGGGACAGCAAGAGACCCAGTACTTC. Protein sequence: CAWNPGQQETQYF. Supplemented by reference TRBV30 and TRBJ2-5, the full variable domain reads SQTIHQWPATLVQPVGSPLSLECTVEGTSNPNLYWYRQAAGRGLQLLFYSVGIGQISSEVPQNLSASRPQDRQFILSSKKLLLSDSGFYLCAWNPGQQETQYFGPGTRLLVL.

The chain combines TRBV4-3 with TRBJ2-7, with 12 bases aligning to TRBD2. Germline CDR1 LGHNA, CDR2 YSLEER. The CDR3 spans 16 residues. Trimming cost V 1 base and J 5 bases; bases outside gene matches: 6. For the CDR3, the DNA is TGCGCCAGCAGCCAAGGGGAACTAGCGGGGGGCGACGAGCAGTACTTC. Its translation: CASSQGELAGGDEQYF.

The rearrangement joins TRBV10-2 to TRBJ2-5; D is uncertain. This CDR3 has 14 residues. Trimming stripped 3 bases from V and 1 base from J, with 9 bases between. The V gene's germline CDR1 is WSHSY and CDR2 SAAADI. This CDR3 is CASSETTRQETQYF. The CDR3 nucleotides are TGCGCCAGCAGTGAAACGACGCGCCAAGAGACCCAGTACTTC.

Comment on this clone: Other DNA sequences within the sample encode an identical CDR3. The chain employs TRBV6-5 and TRBJ2-1, with D unclear. Germline CDR1 reads MNHEY; CDR2 reads SVGAGI. V lost 6 bases and J 5 bases, leaving 5 bases between the germline ends. This CDR3 contains 11 residues. CDR3 residues: CASSLNNEQFF. The CDR3 coding sequence is TGTGCCAGCAGCCTGAACAATGAGCAGTTCTTC.

The chain carries TRBV25-1 and TRBJ2-7; D may be TRBD1 or TRBD2 (6 bases each). The V gene lost 7 bases and the J gene lost 2 bases, with 24 bases spanning the gap. Germline V gene lookup returns CDR1 MGHDK and CDR2 SYGVNS. CDR3 length: 17 amino acids. CDR3 sequence: CASTSPPVAGEAYEQYF. As DNA, the CDR3 is TGTGCCAGCACCTCCCCCCCGGTTGCAGGGGAGGCCTACGAGCAGTACTTC.

V is TRBV7-9 and J is TRBJ1-2; D remains ambiguous. Deletions cut 7 bases from V and 6 bases from J, with 12 bases between. CDR1 SEHNR and CDR2 FQNEAQ come from the germline V gene (reference sequence). The CDR3 runs to 12 residues. Here the CDR3 DNA reads TGTGCCAGCACCTACGGGCAGGATGGCTACACCTTC. As protein: CASTYGQDGYTF.

This CDR3 reads CASSLTVPGAANSPLHF. The CDR3, as DNA: TGTGCCAGCAGCTTAACGGTCCCGGGGGCGGCTAATTCACCCCTCCACTTT. The chain recombines TRBV7-6 with TRBJ1-6; D is possibly TRBD1 (6 bases). The length of the CDR3 is 17 residues. Germline V gene lookup returns CDR1 SGHVS and CDR2 FNYEAQ. With 2 bases removed from V and 6 bases from J, the gap between germline ends came to 17 bases. The variable domain in full, with the rest retrieved from reference TRBV7-6 and TRBJ1-6, is GAGVSQSPRYKVTKRGQDVALRCDPISGHVSLYWYRQALGQGPEFLTYFNYEAQQDKSGLPNDRFSAERPEGSISTLTIQRTEQRDSAMYRCASSLTVPGAANSPLHFGNGTRLTVT.

This chain uses TRBV4-3 with TRBJ2-3; D gene uncertain. Per the germline V gene, CDR1 is LGHNA and CDR2 is YSLEER. V lost 1 base to trimming and J lost 4 bases, with 6 bases between them. This CDR3 spans 13 amino acids. The CDR3 nucleotides are TGCGCCAGCAGCCAAGTGGTGGCAGATACGCAGTATTTT. It encodes CASSQVVADTQYF.

As concerns this clone: Other DNA sequences in the sample encode the same CDR3. V gene TRBV9 combines with J gene TRBJ1-1; D is unclear. Germline CDR1 is SGDLS and CDR2 is YYNGEE. The CDR3 loop spans 13 amino acids. Deletions cut 1 base from V and 1 base from J, with 5 bases between. The CDR3 reads CASSVSGNTEAFF. The CDR3 nucleotides read TGTGCCAGCAGCGTATCGGGGAACACTGAAGCTTTCTTT.

The CDR3 reads CASSPYRGTNEKLFF. Here the CDR3 DNA reads TGCGCCAGCAGCCCTTACAGGGGGACTAATGAAAAACTGTTTTTT. The gene calls are TRBV4-3 and TRBJ1-4; 8 positions match TRBD1. The CDR3 runs to 15 residues. Unmatched junction bases numbered 3, after V lost 4 bases and J lost 2 bases. CDR1 and CDR2 (germline): LGHNA, YSLEER.

The rearrangement uses TRBV6-1 and TRBJ2-3; 12 nucleotides match TRBD2. The trim removed 6 bases at V and 3 bases at J, leaving 10 bases unmatched. CDR1 MNHNS and CDR2 SASEGT come from the germline V gene. This CDR3 is built from 17 residues. The CDR3: CASREQTSGRSTDTQYF. CDR3 in DNA: TGTGCCAGCAGGGAACAGACTAGCGGGAGATCAACAGATACGCAGTATTTT.

This chain links TRBV14 with TRBJ2-7; 7 bases map to TRBD2. V shed 4 bases, J shed 3 bases, and the junction held 3 bases outside the gene matches. The germline gives CDR1 SGHDN, CDR2 FVKESK. CDR3 size: 13 residues. CDR3 bases: TGTGCCAGCAGCCTTTGGGACTACTACGAGCAGTACTTC. Its protein product is CASSLWDYYEQYF.